The source of this T cell receptor beta chain is a study of blood T cell repertoires in COVID-19. This clone was picked up one time. Produced via immunoSEQ multiplex PCR; TCRdb's table is partial and in-frame only. The sample has over 85,000 clones, about 86% seen once. The length of the CDR3 is 12 residues. V was trimmed by 5 bases and J by 3 bases, leaving 7 bases between them. The chain is built from TRBV12-3 or TRBV12-4 and TRBJ1-2; D is ambiguous. The receptor's source is a woman in her 70s with acute or convalescent COVID-19. Sequenced sample: peripheral blood. CDR3 protein: CASSLTDYGYTF. CDR3 nucleotides: TGTGCCAGCAGTCTAACAGACTATGGCTACACCTTC.